The 22 T cell receptor beta chains listed next were all sequenced from one sample in a study of cytotoxic CD8 clonotypes in ibrutinib-treated CLL. Profiled with immunoSEQ multiplex PCR; TCRdb holds only in-frame clones, not every one. The sample consists of nearly 50,000 clones, about three fifths of them appearing once. The sample consisted of PBMCs, taken after 24 months of ibrutinib treatment. These receptors came from a human donor with chronic lymphocytic leukemia.

The chain links TRBV6-1 to TRBJ1-5; D remains unclear. Trimming took off 7 bases at V and 2 bases at J, with 6 bases between the two ends. Germline V lookup: CDR1 MNHNS, CDR2 SASEGT. CDR3 length: 12 amino acids. For the CDR3, the DNA is TGTGCCAGCAATTTGGGCAATCAGCCCCAGCATTTT. Encoded protein: CASNLGNQPQHF.

V and J are TRBV2 and TRBJ2-2; 11 bases fit TRBD1. This CDR3 is built from 14 residues. J was trimmed by 6 bases and V by 6 bases; bases with no gene match: 3. The germline V gene has CDR1 SNHLY and CDR2 FYNNEI. CDR3: CASRGTGGSGELFF. In DNA, the CDR3 is TGTGCCAGCAGGGGGACAGGGGGTTCCGGGGAGCTGTTTTTT.

This clone showed up many times. The chain uses TRBV6-1 and TRBJ2-6; unclear D gene. CDR3 length: 15 residues. Germline CDR1 is MNHNS and CDR2 is SASEGT. Trimming pared 3 bases from V and 1 base from J, leaving 7 bases between. CDR3 in amino acids: CASSDSGSGANVLTF. CDR3 coding DNA: TGTGCCAGCAGTGATTCTGGGTCTGGGGCCAACGTCCTGACTTTC.

The rearrangement uses TRBV19 and TRBJ1-6, with 9 bases that match TRBD1. Germline-derived CDR1 and CDR2 are LNHDA and SQIVND (reference sequence). The CDR3 has 15 amino acids. V lost 1 base and J lost 7; bases outside the gene matches: 2. In DNA, the CDR3 is TGTGCCAGTAGTATAGGAGGGACAGGGAATTCACCCCTCCACTTT. Residues: CASSIGGTGNSPLHF.

The gene calls are TRBV5-1 and TRBJ2-3; D remains unclear. The CDR3 totals 14 residues. Germline V CDR1 and CDR2: SGHRS, YFSETQ. Trimming stripped 4 bases from V and 2 bases from J, with 11 bases between. The CDR3 DNA reads TGCGCCAGCAGCGTGGCCGGCCCCACAGATACGCAGTATTTT. It encodes CASSVAGPTDTQYF. Based on the CDR3 plus reference TRBV5-1 and TRBJ2-3, the full variable domain is KAGVTQTPRYLIKTRGQQVTLSCSPISGHRSVSWYQQTPGQGLQFLFEYFSETQRNKGNFPGRFSGRQFSNSRSEMNVSTLELGDSALYLCASSVAGPTDTQYFGPGTRLTVL.

This chain uses TRBV10-2 with TRBJ1-1, with D tentatively TRBD1 (5 bases). Germline CDR1 is WSHSY and CDR2 is SAAADI. Trimming removed 9 bases at V and 4 bases at J, with 18 bases between. The CDR3 covers 14 residues. CDR3 amino acids: CASNTGVGGTEAFF. The CDR3 bases are TGCGCCAGTAATACCGGGGTTGGGGGCACTGAAGCTTTCTTT.

The rearrangement uses TRBV29-1 and TRBJ1-2; 8 positions match TRBD1. Germline CDR1 reads SQVTM; CDR2 reads ANQGSEA. The CDR3 extends over 12 amino acids. The V gene end was trimmed by 5 bases and the J gene end by 8 bases; junction bases not matched to a gene: 7. DNA for the CDR3: TGCAGCGTTTCCCAGGGGGCGTGGGGCTACACCTTC. It codes for CSVSQGAWGYTF. The whole variable domain, filled in from reference TRBV29-1 and TRBJ1-2, reads SAVISQKPSRDICQRGTSLTIQCQVDSQVTMMFWYRQQPGQSLTLIATANQGSEATYESGFVIDKFPISRPNLTFSTLTVSNMSPEDSSIYLCSVSQGAWGYTFGSGTRLTVV.

The table lists this clone with a few counts. The chain uses TRBV11-2 and TRBJ1-5; D uncertain. V gave up 5 bases and J gave up 0 bases, with 11 bases separating them. The length of the CDR3 is 15 residues. The V gene's germline CDR1 is SGHAT and CDR2 FQNNGV. CDR3 in amino acids: CASSADGDSNQPQHF. DNA of the CDR3: TGTGCCAGCAGCGCGGACGGAGATAGCAATCAGCCCCAGCATTTT.

The V gene is TRBV7-9, the J gene TRBJ1-2, with D tentatively TRBD1 (6 bases). Germline loops: CDR1 SEHNR, CDR2 FQNEAQ (reference sequence). Trimming stripped 6 bases from V and 5 bases from J, with 19 bases between. The CDR3 is 15 amino acids. The CDR3 spells CASSLDRGLIYGYTF. The CDR3, as DNA: TGTGCCAGCAGTCTGGACCGGGGGCTAATATATGGCTACACCTTC.

A few counts support this clone. V usage is TRBV25-1 and J usage is TRBJ1-1; no clear D gene. CDR1 is MGHDK, CDR2 SYGVNS, per germline. The V end was cut by 0 bases, the J end by 1 base, with 3 bases between. The CDR3 has 13 amino acids. The CDR3 region is CASSEYGNTEAFF. In DNA form, the CDR3 reads TGTGCCAGCAGTGAATACGGGAACACTGAAGCTTTCTTT.

This clone has just a few counts. This chain links TRBV6-1 with TRBJ2-5; the match to TRBD2 covers 7 bases. V dropped 3 bases and J dropped 4; count of bases not matched to a gene: 11. Germline V lookup: CDR1 MNHNS, CDR2 SASEGT. The CDR3 has 16 residues. The CDR3 protein is CASSELAGLPGETQYF. CDR3 sequence (DNA): TGTGCCAGCAGTGAGCTTGCGGGACTACCAGGAGAGACCCAGTACTTC.

The chain carries TRBV2 and TRBJ2-5; D perhaps matches TRBD1 (6 bases). The germline gives CDR1 SNHLY, CDR2 FYNNEI. V was trimmed by 7 bases and J by 9 bases, leaving 18 bases between them. CDR3 length: 13 amino acids. For the CDR3, the DNA is TGTGCCAGCATGACGGACAGCCCTCGGGCCCAGTACTTC. Its protein is CASMTDSPRAQYF.

This clone was seen a few times. The rearrangement uses TRBV6-6 and TRBJ2-3, with D tentatively TRBD1 or TRBD2 (6 bases each). Per the germline V gene, CDR1 is MNHNY and CDR2 is SVGAGI (reference sequence). The CDR3 loop spans 14 amino acids. V was shortened by 8 bases and J by 6 bases, with 18 bases between the two germline ends. The CDR3: CASRDGGQGDTQYF. Here the CDR3 DNA reads TGTGCCAGCCGAGATGGGGGGCAGGGGGATACGCAGTATTTT.

CDR3: CASSVWDRVGEQYF. The CDR3 DNA reads as TGTGCCAGCAGCGTATGGGACAGGGTCGGCGAGCAGTACTTC. The V call is TRBV9, the J call TRBJ2-7; 9 nucleotides align to TRBD1. Germline CDR1 and CDR2: SGDLS and YYNGEE. The CDR3 contains 14 residues. V lost 1 base to trimming and J lost 6 bases; unmatched junction nucleotides: 5.

The rearrangement joins TRBV6-5 to TRBJ1-2, with a possible D match to TRBD1 (5 bases). The CDR3 is 11 amino acids. Germline lookup yields CDR1 MNHEY and CDR2 SVGAGI. The V gene lost 7 bases and the J gene lost 4 bases, with 7 bases spanning the gap. The CDR3 coding sequence is TGTGCCAGCACAGGGCCCTATGGCTACACCTTC. Its protein product is CASTGPYGYTF.

The table lists this clone with a few counts. V is TRBV29-1 and J is TRBJ2-3; D unclear. V was clipped by 7 bases and J by 4 bases, with 12 bases between them. CDR3 length: 12 residues. Per the germline V gene, CDR1 is SQVTM and CDR2 is ANQGSEA. CDR3 bases: TGCAGCGGAGAACCGAGCGCAGATACGCAGTATTTT. This codes for CSGEPSADTQYF.

This clone was counted between two and nine times. CDR3 sequence reads: CASSYGLATDTQYF. The CDR3, as DNA: TGTGCCAGCAGTTATGGACTAGCCACAGATACGCAGTATTTT. The chain has TRBV6-5 and TRBJ2-3; the match to TRBD2 covers 8 bases. The CDR3 is 14 amino acids. The trim removed 3 bases at V and 2 bases at J, leaving 1 base unmatched. Germline CDR1 is MNHEY and CDR2 is SVGAGI.

This sequence joins TRBV7-9 and TRBJ2-5; TRBD2 might be the D (7 bases). V was trimmed by 2 bases and J by 5 bases, leaving 12 bases between them. Germline-derived CDR1 and CDR2 are SEHNR and FQNEAQ (reference sequence). The CDR3 loop spans 14 amino acids. DNA for the CDR3: TGTGCCAGCAGCTTAAGGGGGGGATTGGAGACCCAGTACTTC. Amino acids: CASSLRGGLETQYF.

This chain uses TRBV7-9 with TRBJ1-1; 11 bases line up with TRBD1. The germline V gene has CDR1 SEHNR and CDR2 FQNEAQ (reference sequence). The CDR3 is 15 amino acids. The V segment lost 5 bases and the J segment 4 bases; nucleotides outside the gene matches: 6. The CDR3 loop is CASSKGQGESTEAFF. CDR3 DNA: TGTGCCAGCAGCAAGGGACAGGGGGAGAGCACTGAAGCTTTCTTT.

V is TRBV7-9 and J is TRBJ1-2; 9 nucleotides agree with TRBD1. The CDR3 consists of 13 residues. The germline CDR1 and CDR2 sequences are SEHNR and FQNEAQ (reference sequence). V trimming: 2 bases; J trimming: 11 bases; junction bases outside the gene matches: 6. In DNA, the CDR3 is TGTGCCAGCAGCTTACCGGGACAGGGAAGATACACCTTC. As protein: CASSLPGQGRYTF. The full variable domain, completed using reference TRBV7-9 and TRBJ1-2, is DTGVSQNPRHKITKRGQNVTFRCDPISEHNRLYWYRQTLGQGPEFLTYFQNEAQLEKSRLLSDRFSAERPKGSFSTLEIQRTEQGDSAMYLCASSLPGQGRYTFGSGTRLTVV.

In this sample, this clone turned up a few times. The chain employs TRBV6-1 and TRBJ2-7, with 8 nucleotides matching TRBD1. Germline CDR1 reads MNHNS; CDR2 reads SASEGT. This CDR3 has 14 residues. With 6 bases clipped from V and 5 bases from J, the junction kept 9 bases outside the gene matches. DNA of the CDR3: TGTGCCAGCAGCCTGGGGAGACAGGGGAACGAGCAGTACTTC. Protein product: CASSLGRQGNEQYF.

V usage is TRBV28 and J usage is TRBJ1-2; a possible D gene is TRBD1 (5 bases). V lost 6 bases and J lost 4, with 12 bases in between. The CDR3 sequence is 13 residues long. Per the germline V gene, CDR1 is MDHEN and CDR2 is SYDVKM. CDR3 coding DNA: TGTGCCAGCAGCCTCGGGACGGTCTATGGCTACACCTTC. It is translated as CASSLGTVYGYTF.